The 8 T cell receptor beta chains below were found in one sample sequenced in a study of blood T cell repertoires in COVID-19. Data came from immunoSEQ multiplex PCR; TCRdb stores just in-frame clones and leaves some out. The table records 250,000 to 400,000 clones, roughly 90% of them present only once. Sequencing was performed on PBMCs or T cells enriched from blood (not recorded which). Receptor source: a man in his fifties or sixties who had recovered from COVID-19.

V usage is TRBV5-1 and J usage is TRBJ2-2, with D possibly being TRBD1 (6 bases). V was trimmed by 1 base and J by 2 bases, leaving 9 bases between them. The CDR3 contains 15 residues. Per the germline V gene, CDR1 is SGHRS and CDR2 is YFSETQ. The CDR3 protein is CASSLNRENTGELFF. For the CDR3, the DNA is TGCGCCAGCAGCTTGAACAGGGAAAACACCGGGGAGCTGTTTTTT.

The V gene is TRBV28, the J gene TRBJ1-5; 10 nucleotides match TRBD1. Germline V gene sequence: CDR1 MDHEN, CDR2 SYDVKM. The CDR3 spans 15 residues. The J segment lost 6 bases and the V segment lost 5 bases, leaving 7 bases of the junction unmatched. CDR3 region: CASSPRQGAGQPQHF. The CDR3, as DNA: TGTGCCAGCAGTCCTCGACAGGGGGCCGGTCAGCCCCAGCATTTT.

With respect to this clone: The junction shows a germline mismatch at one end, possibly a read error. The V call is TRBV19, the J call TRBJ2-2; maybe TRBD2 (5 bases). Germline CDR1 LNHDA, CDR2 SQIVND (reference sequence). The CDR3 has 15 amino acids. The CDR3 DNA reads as TGTGCCAGCAGTACGGGAAGCGCGAACACCGGGGAGCTGTTTTTT. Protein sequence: CASSTGSANTGELFF.

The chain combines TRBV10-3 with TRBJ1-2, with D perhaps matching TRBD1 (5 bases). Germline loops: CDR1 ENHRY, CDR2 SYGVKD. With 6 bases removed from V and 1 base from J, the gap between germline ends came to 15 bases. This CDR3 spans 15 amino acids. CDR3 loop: CAISGGREINYGYTF. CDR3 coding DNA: TGTGCCATCAGCGGGGGGAGGGAGATTAACTATGGCTACACCTTC.

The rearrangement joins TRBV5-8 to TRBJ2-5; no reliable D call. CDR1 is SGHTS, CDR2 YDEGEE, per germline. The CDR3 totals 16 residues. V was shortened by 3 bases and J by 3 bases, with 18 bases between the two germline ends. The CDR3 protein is CASSSGGSPVEETQYF. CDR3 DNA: TGTGCCAGCAGCTCCGGCGGTTCCCCGGTTGAAGAGACCCAGTACTTC.

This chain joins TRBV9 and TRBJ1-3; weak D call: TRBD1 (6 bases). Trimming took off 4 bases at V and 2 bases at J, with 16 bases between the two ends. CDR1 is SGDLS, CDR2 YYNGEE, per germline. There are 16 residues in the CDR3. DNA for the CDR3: TGTGCCAGCAGCTATGGAGGGGGGGCAGCTGGAAACACCATATATTTT. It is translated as CASSYGGGAAGNTIYF. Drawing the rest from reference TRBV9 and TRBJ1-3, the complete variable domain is DSGVTQTPKHLITATGQRVTLRCSPRSGDLSVYWYQQSLDQGLQFLIQYYNGEERAKGNILERFSAQQFPDLHSELNLSSLELGDSALYFCASSYGGGAAGNTIYFGEGSWLTVV.

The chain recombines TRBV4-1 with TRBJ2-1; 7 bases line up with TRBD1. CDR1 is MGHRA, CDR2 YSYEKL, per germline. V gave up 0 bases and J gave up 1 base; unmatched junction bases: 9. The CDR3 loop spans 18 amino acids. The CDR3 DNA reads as TGCGCCAGCAGCCAAGAAGACAGGGCGCTTGTATCCTACAATGAGCAGTTCTTC. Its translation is CASSQEDRALVSYNEQFF.

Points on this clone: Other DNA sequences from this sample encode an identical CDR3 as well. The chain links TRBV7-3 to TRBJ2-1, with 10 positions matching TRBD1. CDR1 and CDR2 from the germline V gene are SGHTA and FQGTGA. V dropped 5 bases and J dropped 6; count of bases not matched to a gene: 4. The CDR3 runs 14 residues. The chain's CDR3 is CASSPGTGANEQFF. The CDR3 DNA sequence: TGTGCCAGCAGCCCGGGGACAGGGGCCAATGAGCAGTTCTTC.